The present TCR beta chain was sequenced within a study of T-cell memory formation after mild COVID-19. Constant-segment primers served in 5'RACE that generated TCR alpha and TCR beta cDNA libraries bearing sample barcodes and UMIs. In TCRdb, the 5' RACE reads were re-called with MiXCR into one record per CDR3 protein. The sample lists under 700,000 distinct CDR3 sequences; roughly 22% were seen once. In this sample, this clonotype turned up once. Germline assignment: CDR1 LGHNT and CDR2 FRNRAP. The V and J ends lost 5 bases and 4 bases respectively, with 18 bases between them. CDR3 length: 15 amino acids.

Sequencing input: PBMCs or a T cell subset sorted from them (not recorded which). The chain links TRBV12-5 to TRBJ2-7, with D tentatively TRBD1 or TRBD2 (7 bases each). The clonotype originates from an adult woman who had mild COVID-19 (a few samples of this study predate the infection). Cell type and time point are not known. CDR3 nucleotide sequence: TGTGCTAGTGGTCCACGAGCGGGACAGAAGTACGAGCAGTACTTC. This sequence encodes CASGPRAGQKYEQYF.